These T cell receptor beta chains were read from a single sample in a study of blood T cell repertoires in COVID-19. TCRdb's table, derived via immunoSEQ multiplex PCR, lists solely in-frame clones and lacks some. The profile shows some 250,000 clones, approximately 85% of them singletons. The material sequenced was PBMCs or T cells enriched from blood (not recorded which). The receptors derive from a woman between 50 and 59 years old who had recovered from COVID-19. Each CDR3 is given with its conserved first and last residue. The D gene is left open where the match is weak. Size is stated for part of the rows, as once, few or many counts, or as a class when the clone is expanded.

j_call d_call v_call clone_size cdr3_length cdr3_aa cdr3_nt
TRBJ2-7 . TRBV4-2 . 16 CASSDRGSAPTYEQYF TGTGCCAGCAGCGACCGGGGGTCCGCCCCGACCTACGAGCAGTACTTC
TRBJ2-1 . TRBV18 . 14 CASSPPQGEDEQFF TGTGCCAGCTCACCACCCCAAGGGGAGGATGAGCAGTTCTTC
TRBJ2-7 . TRBV6-1 . 15 CASSESPDIPYEQYF TGTGCCAGCAGTGAATCCCCGGACATCCCTTACGAGCAGTACTTC
TRBJ1-2 . TRBV5-1 . 15 CASSLGGLMNYGYTF TGCGCCAGCAGCTTGGGGGGACTCATGAACTATGGCTACACCTTC
TRBJ2-2 . TRBV9 . 16 CASSVAGGGRAGELFF TGTGCCAGCAGCGTAGCTGGCGGAGGTCGGGCCGGGGAGCTGTTTTTT
TRBJ2-1 TRBD2 TRBV6-2/TRBV6-3 . 13 CASSPRTSGKVFF TGTGCCAGCAGTCCCCGGACTAGCGGGAAGGTGTTCTTC
TRBJ2-1 . TRBV7-8 . 13 CASSFYRSSEQFF TGTGCCAGCAGCTTCTACAGGAGCAGTGAGCAGTTCTTC
TRBJ1-6 TRBD1 TRBV5-4 . 16 CASSSGTGGSYSPLHF TGTGCCAGCAGCTCCGGGACAGGGGGCTCATATTCACCCCTCCACTTT
TRBJ2-7 TRBD2 TRBV6-6 . 14 CASTLGGRAYEQYF TGTGCCAGCACCCTGGGAGGGAGGGCCTACGAGCAGTACTTC
TRBJ1-5 TRBD1 TRBV5-6 . 15 CASSAGQRNHQPQHF TGTGCCAGCAGCGCGGGACAGAGAAATCATCAGCCCCAGCATTTT
TRBJ1-1 . TRBV11-2 . 12 CASSEGYTEAFF TGTGCCAGCTCGGAGGGATACACTGAAGCTTTCTTT
TRBJ2-1 . TRBV7-8 . 15 CASSLVIARYNEQFF TGTGCCAGCAGCTTAGTTATAGCCAGATACAATGAGCAGTTCTTC
TRBJ2-7 TRBD2 TRBV20-1 . 14 CSASLAGGPYEQYF TGCAGTGCTAGTCTAGCGGGAGGGCCCTACGAGCAGTACTTC
TRBJ2-7 TRBD1 TRBV7-9 . 15 CASSHGQGPSYEQYF TGTGCCAGCAGCCACGGACAGGGGCCCTCCTACGAGCAGTACTTC
TRBJ2-5 TRBD2 TRBV7-9 . 14 CASSRTSGGTTQYF TGTGCCAGCAGCCGGACTAGCGGGGGGACAACCCAGTACTTC
TRBJ2-2 TRBD1 TRBV19 once 14 CASSRTGNTGELFF TGTGCCAGTAGTAGGACAGGGAACACCGGGGAGCTGTTTTTT
TRBJ1-1 . TRBV5-1 . 13 CASSFQGSTEAFF TGCGCCAGCAGCTTCCAGGGTTCCACTGAAGCTTTCTTC
TRBJ2-1 TRBD2 TRBV10-3 . 14 CAIAIAGPYNEQFF TGTGCCATTGCGATAGCGGGACCATACAATGAGCAGTTCTTC
TRBJ1-1 TRBD1 TRBV18 . 14 CASSIGTGGTEAFF TGTGCCAGCTCAATCGGGACAGGGGGCACTGAAGCTTTCTTT
TRBJ1-4 TRBD1 TRBV7-9 once 16 CASVRTAGGWNEKLFF TGTGCCAGCGTCAGAACCGCAGGGGGCTGGAATGAAAAACTGTTTTTT
TRBJ1-1 . TRBV7-6 . 15 CASSLVGEKGTEAFF TGTGCCAGCAGCTTAGTTGGGGAGAAGGGCACTGAAGCTTTCTTT
TRBJ1-5 . TRBV19 few 15 CASSKGTGENQPQHF TGTGCCAGTAGTAAGGGGACGGGGGAAAATCAGCCCCAGCATTTT
TRBJ2-3 . TRBV18 . 15 CASSRTAESTDTQYF TGTGCCAGCTCACGAACAGCGGAGAGCACAGATACGCAGTATTTT
TRBJ2-7 . TRBV6-5 . 13 CASSLPEVTEQYF TGTGCCAGCAGTCTACCCGAGGTAACTGAGCAGTACTTC
TRBJ1-5 . TRBV28 . 14 CASSSDRQNQPQHF TGTGCCAGCAGTTCGGACAGACAAAATCAGCCCCAGCATTTT
TRBJ2-6 . TRBV28 . 15 CASSLLASGANVLTF TGTGCCAGCAGTTTACTGGCCTCTGGGGCCAACGTCCTGACTTTC
TRBJ1-5 TRBD1 TRBV6-5 . 16 CASSSLTGVLNQPQHF TGTGCCAGCAGTTCATTGACAGGGGTCCTCAATCAGCCCCAGCATTTT
TRBJ2-3 TRBD1 TRBV28 . 16 CASSLQGVTVTDTQYF TGTGCCAGCAGCCTACAGGGGGTTACCGTCACAGATACGCAGTATTTT
TRBJ2-5 . TRBV7-9 . 15 CASSPRGQSRETQYF TGTGCCAGCAGCCCTCGGGGACAAAGTAGAGAGACCCAGTACTTC
TRBJ2-7 TRBD2 TRBV7-2 . 14 CASSPRLAGDEQYF TGTGCCAGCAGCCCCAGACTAGCGGGAGACGAGCAGTACTTC
TRBJ2-5 . TRBV7-8 once 14 CASSLREVGAAQYF TGTGCCAGCAGCTTGAGGGAGGTCGGAGCGGCCCAGTACTTC
TRBJ1-2 TRBD1 TRBV5-1 . 14 CASSFRGQNYGYTF TGCGCCAGCAGCTTTAGGGGGCAAAACTATGGCTACACCTTC
TRBJ2-5 TRBD2 TRBV5-1 . 16 CASSLGVAGSQETQYF TGCGCCAGCAGCTTGGGGGTAGCGGGATCGCAAGAGACCCAGTACTTC
TRBJ2-7 . TRBV6-5 . 15 CASSYSRTVLYEQYF TGTGCCAGCAGTTACTCGCGGACAGTCCTTTACGAGCAGTACTTC
TRBJ1-4 TRBD1 TRBV7-2 . 15 CASSPQTGRREKLFF TGTGCCAGCAGCCCACAGACAGGGCGGAGAGAAAAACTGTTTTTT
TRBJ1-4 TRBD1 TRBV2 few 15 CASAWDGTGGEKLFF TGTGCCAGCGCATGGGATGGGACAGGGGGAGAAAAACTGTTTTTT
TRBJ2-2 . TRBV7-5 . 16 CARSSCGLAVPGELFF TGTGCCAGAAGCTCGTGCGGACTAGCGGTTCCCGGGGAGCTGTTTTTT
TRBJ1-1 . TRBV7-9 . 14 CASSPGGVSTEAFF TGTGCCAGCAGCCCCGGGGGGGTGAGTACTGAAGCTTTCTTT
TRBJ2-1 TRBD2 TRBV7-2 . 15 CASSSGLVSYNEQFF TGTGCCAGCAGCTCCGGACTAGTGAGCTACAATGAGCAGTTCTTC
TRBJ2-1 TRBD2 TRBV2 once 14 CATRASGGRGEQFF TGTGCCACCCGAGCTAGCGGGGGAAGGGGGGAGCAGTTCTTC
TRBJ2-1 . TRBV5-5 . 15 CASSPGPTSFNEQFF TGTGCCAGCAGCCCCGGCCCCACTAGCTTCAATGAGCAGTTCTTC
TRBJ1-3 . TRBV5-4 . 13 CASSDRPGNTIYF TGTGCCAGTTCCGACAGACCGGGAAACACCATATATTTT
TRBJ2-1 . TRBV7-2 . 12 CASSPPSVEQFF TGTGCCAGCAGCCCCCCTAGCGTTGAGCAGTTCTTC
TRBJ2-7 . TRBV5-5 . 16 CASSLTAERELYEQYF TGTGCCAGCAGCTTGACGGCGGAACGGGAGCTCTACGAGCAGTACTTC